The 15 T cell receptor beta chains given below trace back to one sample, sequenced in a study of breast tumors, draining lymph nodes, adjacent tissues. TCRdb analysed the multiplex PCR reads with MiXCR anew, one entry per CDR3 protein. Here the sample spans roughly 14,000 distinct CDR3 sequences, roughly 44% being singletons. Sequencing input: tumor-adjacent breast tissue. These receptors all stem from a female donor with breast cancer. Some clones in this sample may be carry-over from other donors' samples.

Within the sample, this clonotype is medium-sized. The CDR3 loop is CSVPKGRGDYEQYF. The CDR3 DNA sequence: TGCAGTGTCCCCAAGGGCAGGGGCGACTACGAGCAGTACTTC. The rearrangement uses TRBV20-1 and TRBJ2-7; TRBD1 is a possible D gene (6 bases). Trimming removed 7 bases from V and 3 bases from J, with 19 bases in between. Germline assignment: CDR1 DFQATT and CDR2 SNEGSKA (reference sequence). The CDR3 has 14 amino acids.

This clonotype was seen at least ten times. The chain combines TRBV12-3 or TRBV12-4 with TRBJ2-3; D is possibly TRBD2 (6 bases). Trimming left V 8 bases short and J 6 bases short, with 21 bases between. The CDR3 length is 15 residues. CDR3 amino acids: CASLGGALSRDTQYF. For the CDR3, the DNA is TGTGCCAGCTTGGGCGGGGCCCTTTCTCGTGATACGCAGTATTTT.

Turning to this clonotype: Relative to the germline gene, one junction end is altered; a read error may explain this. The CDR3 DNA is TGTGCCAGCAGCCAACGGACTAGCGGAGCGAGCACCGGGGAGCTGCTTTTT. As protein: CASSQRTSGASTGELLF. This chain uses TRBV7-8 with TRBJ2-2; 10 nucleotides line up with TRBD2. This CDR3 spans 17 amino acids. Germline CDR1 is SGHVS and CDR2 is FQNEAQ.

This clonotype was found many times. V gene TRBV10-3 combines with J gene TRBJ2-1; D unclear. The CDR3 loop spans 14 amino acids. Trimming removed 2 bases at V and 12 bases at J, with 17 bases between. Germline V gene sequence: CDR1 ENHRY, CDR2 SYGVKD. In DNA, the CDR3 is TGTGCCATCAGTGAGCCCCTAGAATCGGGTGGGCAGTTCTTC. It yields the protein CAISEPLESGGQFF.

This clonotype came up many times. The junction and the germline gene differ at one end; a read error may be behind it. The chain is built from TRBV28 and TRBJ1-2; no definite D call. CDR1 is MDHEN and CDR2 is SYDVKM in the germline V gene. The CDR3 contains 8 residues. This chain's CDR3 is CASSFLSF. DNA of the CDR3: TGTGCCAGCAGTTTCTTATCCTTC.

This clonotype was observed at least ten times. The CDR3, as DNA: TGTGCCAGCAGCTTGGGACTAGCGGCCACAGATACGCAGTATTTT. Residues: CASSLGLAATDTQYF. The genes are TRBV5-4 and TRBJ2-3; 9 bases are shared with TRBD2. The CDR3 covers 15 residues. Germline loops: CDR1 SGHNT, CDR2 YYREEE (reference sequence). J lost 2 bases, V lost 0 bases, and 1 base had no gene match.

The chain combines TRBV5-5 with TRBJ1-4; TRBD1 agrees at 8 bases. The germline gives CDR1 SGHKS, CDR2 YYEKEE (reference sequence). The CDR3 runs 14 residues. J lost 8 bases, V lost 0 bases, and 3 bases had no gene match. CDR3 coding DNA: TGTGCCAGCAGCTTGGGCAGGGGGCGGGAAAAACTGTTTTTT. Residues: CASSLGRGREKLFF. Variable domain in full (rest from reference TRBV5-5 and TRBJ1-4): DAGVTQSPTHLIKTRGQQVTLRCSPISGHKSVSWYQQVLGQGPQFIFQYYEKEERGRGNFPDRFSARQFPNYSSELNVNALLLGDSALYLCASSLGRGREKLFFGSGTQLSVL.

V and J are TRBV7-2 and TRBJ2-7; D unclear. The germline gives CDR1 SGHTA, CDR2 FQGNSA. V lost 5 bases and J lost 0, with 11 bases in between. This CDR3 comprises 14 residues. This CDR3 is CASSRDTSSYEQYF. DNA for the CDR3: TGTGCCAGCAGCCGCGACACAAGCTCCTACGAGCAGTACTTC.

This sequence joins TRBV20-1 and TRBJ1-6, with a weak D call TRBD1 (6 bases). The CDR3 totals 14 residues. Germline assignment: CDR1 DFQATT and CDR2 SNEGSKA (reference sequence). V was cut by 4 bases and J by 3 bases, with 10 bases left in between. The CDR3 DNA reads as TGCAGTGCTACGGACAGTTTCTATAATTCACCCCTCCACTTT. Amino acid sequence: CSATDSFYNSPLHF.

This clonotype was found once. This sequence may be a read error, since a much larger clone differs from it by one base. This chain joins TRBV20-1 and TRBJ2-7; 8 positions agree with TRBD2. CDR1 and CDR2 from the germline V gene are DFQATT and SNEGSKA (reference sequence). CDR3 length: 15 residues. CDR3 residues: CSVRGGGLHTYEQYF. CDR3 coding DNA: TGCAGTGTTCGAGGCGGGGGGCTTCACACCTACGAGCAGTATTTC.

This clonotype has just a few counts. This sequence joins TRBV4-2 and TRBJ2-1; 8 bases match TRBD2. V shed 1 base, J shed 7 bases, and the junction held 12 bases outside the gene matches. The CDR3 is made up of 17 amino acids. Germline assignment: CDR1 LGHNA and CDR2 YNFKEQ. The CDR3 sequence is CASSQAGGADYMNEQFF. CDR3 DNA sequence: TGTGCCAGCAGCCAAGCGGGGGGGGCAGACTACATGAATGAGCAGTTCTTC.

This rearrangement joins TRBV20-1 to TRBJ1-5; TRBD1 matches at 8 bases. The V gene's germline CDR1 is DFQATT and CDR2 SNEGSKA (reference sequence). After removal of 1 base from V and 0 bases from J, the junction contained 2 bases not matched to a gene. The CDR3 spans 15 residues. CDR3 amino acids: CSARAQGVSNQPQHF. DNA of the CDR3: TGCAGTGCTAGAGCACAGGGGGTTAGCAATCAGCCCCAGCATTTT.

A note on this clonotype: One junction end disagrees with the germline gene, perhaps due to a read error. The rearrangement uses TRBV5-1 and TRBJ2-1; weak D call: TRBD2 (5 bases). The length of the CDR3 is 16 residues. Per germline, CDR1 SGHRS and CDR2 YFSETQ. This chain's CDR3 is CASSLKGGRSYNEQFF. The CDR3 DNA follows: TGTGCCAGCAGCTTGAAAGGAGGACGATCCTACAATGAGCAGTTCTTC.

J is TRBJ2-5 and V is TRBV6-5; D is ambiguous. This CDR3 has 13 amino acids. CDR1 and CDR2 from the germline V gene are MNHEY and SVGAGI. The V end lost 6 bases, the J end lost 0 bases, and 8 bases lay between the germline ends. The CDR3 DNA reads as TGTGCCAGCAGAAGAAGGAACCAAGAGACCCAGTACTTC. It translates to CASRRRNQETQYF.

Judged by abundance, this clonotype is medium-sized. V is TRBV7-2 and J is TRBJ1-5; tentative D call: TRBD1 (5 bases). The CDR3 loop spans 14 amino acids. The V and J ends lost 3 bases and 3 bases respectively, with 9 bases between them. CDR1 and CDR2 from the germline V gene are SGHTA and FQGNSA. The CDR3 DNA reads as TGTGCCAGCAGCTTCTGGGGGGACAATCAGCCCCAGCATTTT. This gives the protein CASSFWGDNQPQHF.